This entry concerns a single T cell receptor (beta chain). With 3 bases removed from V and 0 bases from J, the gap between germline ends came to 9 bases. This CDR3 region has 15 residues. CDR1 is MNHEY and CDR2 is SMNVEV in the germline V gene (reference sequence). This sample was included in a study of blood T cell repertoires in COVID-19. Study-level background: The cDNA or gDNA used as material had been derived from T cells, B-cell-depleted T cells, or PBMCs.

TCRdb keeps only in-frame clones here, not all; method: immunoSEQ multiplex PCR. The top ten hold over 6% of the sample, which has around 220,000 clones, roughly 90% seen once. Specimen: PBMCs or T cells enriched from blood (not recorded which). This TCR was recovered from a woman in her thirties with acute COVID-19. This chain uses TRBV27 with TRBJ2-1, with D possibly matching TRBD1 (5 bases). The CDR3 region is CASSFRQGSYNEQFF. The CDR3 bases are TGTGCCAGCAGTTTTAGGCAGGGCTCCTACAATGAGCAGTTCTTC.